These 20 T cell receptor beta chains originate from one sample sequenced in a study of cytomegalovirus exposure and HLA in healthy donors. The PCR ran on 60 Vbeta and 13 Jbeta primers. Using immunoSEQ multiplex PCR, the repertoire was profiled, and TCRdb retains in-frame clones only, with some absent. The sample records 180,000 or so clones, over 75% being singletons. Sequencing used PBMCs. The receptors here all came from a female donor in good health and CMV-seronegative.

Note on this clone: The CDR3 end shows no conserved phenylalanine or tryptophan, and so a read error is likely. Because the CDR3's place on the DNA is in doubt, the DNA is left out and the CDR3 is given as listed by TCRdb. V usage is TRBV4-1 and J usage is TRBJ2-7; TRBD1 is the table's D call, not checked against the DNA. The V gene's germline CDR1 is MGHRA and CDR2 YSYEKL. Both ends counted, the CDR3 spans 13 residues. The CDR3 sequence: CASSQDRTGQGFY.

This clone was counted a few times. Here the CDR3 reads CASSYGLAGGPETQYF. The CDR3 DNA reads as TGCGCCAGCAGCTACGGACTAGCGGGGGGGCCAGAGACCCAGTACTTC. V is TRBV5-1 and J is TRBJ2-5, with TRBD2 matching over 15 bases. Losses at the gene ends were 3 bases for V and 4 bases for J; bases not matched to a gene: 4. CDR3 length: 16 amino acids. Germline-derived CDR1 and CDR2 are SGHRS and YFSETQ.

This chain joins TRBV6-5 and TRBJ1-2; no firm D call. CDR3 size: 15 residues. Germline values: CDR1 MNHEY, CDR2 SVGAGI. V was trimmed by 6 bases and J by 0 bases, leaving 14 bases between them. The CDR3 coding sequence is TGTGCCAGCAGGTTCAGAGGCACCGCTAACTATGGCTACACCTTC. Translated, it gives CASRFRGTANYGYTF.

V and J are TRBV7-2 and TRBJ2-3; D may be TRBD1 (6 bases). This CDR3 is built from 14 residues. V was pared by 2 bases and J by 2 bases, with 8 bases between. Looked up from germline, CDR1 is SGHTA and CDR2 is FQGNSA. The CDR3 reads CASSLRGITDTQYF. The CDR3 DNA sequence: TGTGCCAGCAGCTTAAGGGGGATCACAGATACGCAGTATTTT.

V usage is TRBV9 and J usage is TRBJ2-1; TRBD2 matches at 8 bases. The germline gives CDR1 SGDLS, CDR2 YYNGEE. The CDR3 runs 17 residues. With 0 bases clipped from V and 3 bases from J, the junction kept 8 bases outside the gene matches. The CDR3 loop is CASSVDLRAGGYNEQFF. The DNA of the CDR3 is TGTGCCAGCAGCGTAGACCTTAGGGCGGGAGGCTACAATGAGCAGTTCTTC.

V and J are TRBV4-3 and TRBJ1-1, with TRBD1 as a possible D gene (5 bases). The CDR3 runs 15 residues. V lost 1 base to trimming and J lost 1 base, with 10 bases between them. The germline V gene encodes CDR1 LGHNA and CDR2 YSLEER. CDR3 bases: TGCGCCAGCAGCCAAGCAGATGGGGCGAACACTGAAGCTTTCTTT. It translates to CASSQADGANTEAFF.

This clone came up once. V gene TRBV7-8 combines with J gene TRBJ2-1; 9 bases are shared with TRBD2. V trimming: 4 bases; J trimming: 8 bases; junction bases outside the gene matches: 15. CDR1 and CDR2 (germline): SGHVS, FQNEAQ. This CDR3 is 17 amino acids long. In DNA form, the CDR3 reads TGTGCCAGCAGCTCAGGTTCGTCTAGCGGGATATCTCATGAGCAGTTCTTC. Its protein is CASSSGSSSGISHEQFF.

This sequence joins TRBV9 and TRBJ2-3, with 7 bases identical to TRBD1. After removal of 2 bases from V and 5 bases from J, the junction contained 8 bases not matched to a gene. Germline CDR1 SGDLS, CDR2 YYNGEE. This CDR3 comprises 15 residues. For the CDR3, the DNA is TGTGCCAGCAGCGTTGGGGGACAGCGCGGAGATACGCAGTATTTT. Translating gives CASSVGGQRGDTQYF.

This clone showed up just once. The V call is TRBV6-1, the J call TRBJ1-5; a possible D gene is TRBD1 (5 bases). CDR3 length equals 13 residues. The V end lost 5 bases, the J end lost 9 bases, and 14 bases lay between the germline ends. In germline, CDR1 is MNHNS, CDR2 SASEGT. The CDR3 region is CASSYEGALPQHF. CDR3 DNA: TGTGCCAGCAGTTATGAAGGGGCCCTGCCCCAGCATTTT.

This chain joins TRBV19 and TRBJ1-5; 7 positions match TRBD1. After removal of 3 bases from V and 4 bases from J, the junction contained 12 bases not matched to a gene. The CDR3 is 17 residues long. The germline CDR1 and CDR2 sequences are LNHDA and SQIVND (reference sequence). For the CDR3, the DNA is TGTGCCAGTAGTATTTCTGGGACAGCGAAAGCAAATCAGCCCCAGCATTTT. Residues: CASSISGTAKANQPQHF.

This chain links TRBV7-2 with TRBJ1-1; tentatively, D is TRBD1 (5 bases). This CDR3 is built from 12 residues. Germline V gene lookup returns CDR1 SGHTA and CDR2 FQGNSA. Trimming took off 2 bases at V and 11 bases at J, with 12 bases between the two ends. For the CDR3, the DNA is TGTGCCAGCAGCTTATACCAGGGCGGCGCTTTCTTT. Its protein product is CASSLYQGGAFF.

V usage is TRBV4-1 and J usage is TRBJ1-4, with 10 nucleotides matching TRBD1. J was trimmed by 7 bases and V by 4 bases; bases with no gene match: 6. The CDR3 is 15 amino acids. Germline lookup yields CDR1 MGHRA and CDR2 YSYEKL. The CDR3 here is CASSRAGQGSEKLFF. CDR3 bases: TGCGCCAGCAGCCGGGCGGGACAGGGGTCTGAAAAACTGTTTTTT.

This chain uses TRBV29-1 with TRBJ1-2; D is unresolved. Germline CDR1 reads SQVTM; CDR2 reads ANQGSEA. With 6 bases removed from V and 6 bases from J, the gap between germline ends came to 17 bases. The CDR3 length is 13 residues. The CDR3: CSVLSGSIDGYTF. The DNA of the CDR3 is TGCAGCGTCCTATCAGGCTCGATCGATGGCTACACCTTC. Variable domain in full (rest from reference TRBV29-1 and TRBJ1-2): SAVISQKPSRDICQRGTSLTIQCQVDSQVTMMFWYRQQPGQSLTLIATANQGSEATYESGFVIDKFPISRPNLTFSTLTVSNMSPEDSSIYLCSVLSGSIDGYTFGSGTRLTVV.

This sequence joins TRBV7-2 and TRBJ2-5; 13 bases agree with TRBD2. Germline CDR1 is SGHTA and CDR2 is FQGNSA. V lost 1 base to trimming and J lost 3 bases; unmatched junction nucleotides: 2. The CDR3 has 16 amino acids. The CDR3 DNA sequence: TGTGCCAGCAGCTTAGGGGGACTAGCGGGGAAAGAGACCCAGTACTTC. Translation: CASSLGGLAGKETQYF.

To note about this clone: Other nucleotide sequences in the sample specify the same CDR3. This sequence joins TRBV12-5 and TRBJ2-5; 14 bases align to TRBD2. Germline V gene lookup returns CDR1 LGHNT and CDR2 FRNRAP. The V gene end was trimmed by 0 bases and the J gene end by 4 bases; junction bases not matched to a gene: 1. This CDR3 contains 16 residues. CDR3 DNA sequence: TGTGCTAGTGGTTTGGTAGGACTAGCGGGAGGAGAGACCCAGTACTTC. Translated: CASGLVGLAGGETQYF.

The V call is TRBV14, the J call TRBJ2-6; 7 positions agree with TRBD1. J was trimmed by 0 bases and V by 1 base; bases with no gene match: 12. The CDR3 extends over 20 amino acids. Germline values: CDR1 SGHDN, CDR2 FVKESK. The chain's CDR3 is CASSQAPTGYDFSGANVLTF. The CDR3 nucleotides read TGTGCCAGCAGCCAAGCGCCGACAGGGTATGATTTCTCTGGGGCCAACGTCCTGACTTTC.

Details on this clone: Sequence at one end of the junction differs from germline and may be a read error. The J gene is TRBJ2-2, the V gene TRBV7-7; 12 positions agree with TRBD2. Looked up from germline, CDR1 is SSHAT and CDR2 is FNYEAQ (reference sequence). This CDR3 has 17 amino acids. The CDR3 DNA follows: TGTGCTAGCAGCTCCCACCGACTAGCGGGAGATACCGGGGAGCTGTTTTTT. Amino acid sequence: CASSSHRLAGDTGELFF.

V is TRBV6-5 and J is TRBJ2-1, with TRBD1 matching 11 bases. Trimming took 7 bases from V and 7 from J; bases not matched to a gene: 6. Germline V gene sequence: CDR1 MNHEY, CDR2 SVGAGI. The CDR3 consists of 14 residues. CDR3 DNA sequence: TGTGCCAGCACCCAGGACAGGGGGCTTAATGAGCAGTTCTTC. The encoded protein is CASTQDRGLNEQFF.

This sequence joins TRBV4-1 and TRBJ2-7; 12 nucleotides line up with TRBD1. V dropped 1 base and J dropped 7; count of bases not matched to a gene: 11. The CDR3 length is 17 residues. Germline CDR1 MGHRA, CDR2 YSYEKL. The CDR3 DNA is TGCGCCAGCAGCCAAGCCGTGGGGGGACAGGGGGCTAGGGAGCAGTACTTC. Translated: CASSQAVGGQGAREQYF.

The V gene is TRBV28, the J gene TRBJ2-7, with 13 positions matching TRBD2. CDR3 size: 15 residues. Per germline, CDR1 MDHEN and CDR2 SYDVKM. The trim removed 3 bases at V and 7 bases at J, leaving 6 bases unmatched. CDR3 residues: CASSFGTSGNSEQYF. DNA for the CDR3: TGTGCCAGCAGTTTTGGGACTAGCGGGAATAGTGAGCAGTACTTC.